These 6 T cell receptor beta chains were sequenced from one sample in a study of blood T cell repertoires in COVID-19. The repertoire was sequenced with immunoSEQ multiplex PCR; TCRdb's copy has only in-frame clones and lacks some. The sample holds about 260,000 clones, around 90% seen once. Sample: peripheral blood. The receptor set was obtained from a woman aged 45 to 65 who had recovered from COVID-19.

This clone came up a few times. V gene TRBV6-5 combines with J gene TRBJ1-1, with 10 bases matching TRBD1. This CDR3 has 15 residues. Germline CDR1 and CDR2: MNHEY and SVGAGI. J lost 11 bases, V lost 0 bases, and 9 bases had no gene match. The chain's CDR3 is CASSYSGQGRLRAFF. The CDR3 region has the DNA TGTGCCAGCAGTTACTCGGGACAGGGGCGTTTAAGGGCTTTCTTT.

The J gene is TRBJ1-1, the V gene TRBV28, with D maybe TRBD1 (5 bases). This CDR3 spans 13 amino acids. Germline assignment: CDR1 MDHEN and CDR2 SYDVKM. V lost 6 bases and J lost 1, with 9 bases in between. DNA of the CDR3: TGTGCCAGCAGAGAGACAGCGAACACTGAAGCTTTCTTT. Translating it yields CASRETANTEAFF.

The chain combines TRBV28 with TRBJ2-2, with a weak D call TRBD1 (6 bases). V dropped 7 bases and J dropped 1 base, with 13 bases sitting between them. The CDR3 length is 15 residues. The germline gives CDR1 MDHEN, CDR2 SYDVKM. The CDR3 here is CASISGALNTGELFF. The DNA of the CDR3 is TGTGCCAGCATTTCAGGGGCCTTGAACACCGGGGAGCTGTTTTTT.

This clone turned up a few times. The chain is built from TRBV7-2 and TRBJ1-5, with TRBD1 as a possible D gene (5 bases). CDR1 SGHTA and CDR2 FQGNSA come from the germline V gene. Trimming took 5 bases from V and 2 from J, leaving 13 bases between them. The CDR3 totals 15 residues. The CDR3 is CASSPTGRGNQPQHF. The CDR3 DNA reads TGTGCCAGCAGCCCGACTGGCAGGGGCAATCAGCCCCAGCATTTT.

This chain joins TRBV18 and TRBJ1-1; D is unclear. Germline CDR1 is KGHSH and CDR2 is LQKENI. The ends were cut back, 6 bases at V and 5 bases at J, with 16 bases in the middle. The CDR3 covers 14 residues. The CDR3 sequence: CASSPRRIETEAFF. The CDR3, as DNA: TGTGCCAGCTCTCCCCGGCGGATCGAGACTGAAGCTTTCTTT.

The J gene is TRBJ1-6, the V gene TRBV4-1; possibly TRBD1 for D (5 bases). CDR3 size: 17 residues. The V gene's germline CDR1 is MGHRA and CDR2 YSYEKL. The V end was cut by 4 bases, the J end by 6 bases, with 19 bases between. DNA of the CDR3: TGCGCCAGCAGCCGACAGAGCGGGCCAGCTACTAATTCACCCCTCCACTTT. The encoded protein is CASSRQSGPATNSPLHF.